This TCR beta chain was recovered during a study of blood T cell repertoires in COVID-19. Study-wide context: Some COVID-19 samples were acute and others convalescent; all came from the United States, Italy and Spain. PBMCs, B-cell-depleted T cells, or T cells provided the cDNA or gDNA that made up the material.

In the source study's methods: Amplification of reference gene primers was used by the study to estimate nucleated cell counts. Profiling relied on immunoSEQ multiplex PCR, and the TCRdb table lists in-frame clones only, not all of them. V, J and clone size derive from that table, while D and trimming were established from the DNA sequence. The sample shows 200,000 to 250,000 clones, 83% of them seen only once. Sequencing input: peripheral blood. This sequence originates from a man aged 50 or older with active or convalescent COVID-19.

The CDR3 nucleotides are TGTGCCAGCAGCGTAGGGTATGCGGGAGAGTCCTACAATGAGCAGTTCTTC. Amino acids: CASSVGYAGESYNEQFF. V is TRBV9 and J is TRBJ2-1; 7 bases line up with TRBD2. CDR1 is SGDLS and CDR2 is YYNGEE in the germline V gene. This CDR3 region has 17 residues. Trimming removed 0 bases from V and 1 base from J; junction bases left unmatched: 7.